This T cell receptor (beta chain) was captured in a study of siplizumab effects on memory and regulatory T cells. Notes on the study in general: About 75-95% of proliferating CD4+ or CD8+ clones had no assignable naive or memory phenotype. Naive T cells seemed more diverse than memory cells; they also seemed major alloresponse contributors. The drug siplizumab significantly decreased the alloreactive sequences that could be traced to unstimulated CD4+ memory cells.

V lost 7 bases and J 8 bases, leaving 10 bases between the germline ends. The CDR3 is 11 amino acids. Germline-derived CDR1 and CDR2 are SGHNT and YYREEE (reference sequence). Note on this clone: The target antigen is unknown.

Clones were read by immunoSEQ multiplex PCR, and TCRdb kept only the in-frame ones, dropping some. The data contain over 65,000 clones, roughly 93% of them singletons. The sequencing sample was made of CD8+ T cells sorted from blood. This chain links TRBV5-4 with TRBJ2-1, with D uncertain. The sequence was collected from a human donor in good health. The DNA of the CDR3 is TGTGCCAGCGAGAAGAAGGATGAGCAGTTCTTC. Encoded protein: CASEKKDEQFF.